This is a list of T cell receptor beta chains from one sample in a study of graft-versus-host responses after intestinal transplantation. Generated by immunoSEQ multiplex PCR, the TCRdb table keeps only in-frame clones and is missing some. The table shows about 20,000 clones, with approximately 46% occurring only once. Material: alloreactive CD4+ T cells from a mixed lymphocyte reaction culture, obtained before intestinal transplant. The receptors were sampled from a human patient who received an intestinal transplant. Each CDR3 is given without its conserved first and last residue. Some rows have no size entry. The others give once, few or many, or a class for an expanded clone.

j_call | clone_size | v_call | cdr3_length | cdr3_aa
TRBJ1-2 | few | TRBV10-3 | 17 | AIRYITPGGAPPDYGYT
TRBJ2-2 | . | TRBV4-2 | 18 | ASSQGWGGTSGGDTGELF
TRBJ2-7 | . | TRBV29-1 | 10 | SVVSGLNEQY
TRBJ2-1 | . | TRBV5-1 | 14 | ASSSASGGSYNEQF
TRBJ2-3 | . | TRBV7-3 | 12 | ASSDDTSDRTQY
TRBJ2-5 | . | TRBV11-2 | 11 | ASSLAGVQTQY
TRBJ1-2 | . | TRBV29-1 | 8 | SVGQDGYT
TRBJ1-5 | . | TRBV18 | 12 | ASSPQQFIQPQH
TRBJ2-3 | . | TRBV9 | 15 | ASSPRTSGGATDTQY
TRBJ2-3 | few | TRBV4-2 | 14 | ASSPRTGISTDTQY
TRBJ1-2 | . | TRBV7-9 | 10 | ASSSQGFGYT